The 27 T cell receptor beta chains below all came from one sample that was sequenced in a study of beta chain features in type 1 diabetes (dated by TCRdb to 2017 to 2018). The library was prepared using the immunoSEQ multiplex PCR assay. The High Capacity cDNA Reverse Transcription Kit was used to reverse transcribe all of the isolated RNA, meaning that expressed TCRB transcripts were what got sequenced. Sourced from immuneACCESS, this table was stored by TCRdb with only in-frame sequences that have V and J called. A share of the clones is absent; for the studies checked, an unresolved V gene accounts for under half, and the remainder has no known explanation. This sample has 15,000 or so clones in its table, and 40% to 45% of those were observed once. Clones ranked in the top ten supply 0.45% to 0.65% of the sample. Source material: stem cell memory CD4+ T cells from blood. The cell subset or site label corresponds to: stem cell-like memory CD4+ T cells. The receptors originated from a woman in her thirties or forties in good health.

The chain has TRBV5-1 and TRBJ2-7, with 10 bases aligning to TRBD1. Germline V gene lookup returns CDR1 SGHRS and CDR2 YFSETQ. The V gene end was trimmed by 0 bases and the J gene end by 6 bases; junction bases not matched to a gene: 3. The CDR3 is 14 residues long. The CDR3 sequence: CASSLGTGGGEQYF. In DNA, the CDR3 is TGCGCCAGCAGCTTGGGGACAGGGGGTGGCGAGCAGTACTTC.

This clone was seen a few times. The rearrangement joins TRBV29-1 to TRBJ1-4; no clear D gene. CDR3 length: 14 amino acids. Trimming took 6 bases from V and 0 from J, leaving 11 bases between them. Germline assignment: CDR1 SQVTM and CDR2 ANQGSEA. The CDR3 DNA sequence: TGCAGCGTAAATCAGGCCCCAACTAATGAAAAACTGTTTTTT. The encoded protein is CSVNQAPTNEKLFF.

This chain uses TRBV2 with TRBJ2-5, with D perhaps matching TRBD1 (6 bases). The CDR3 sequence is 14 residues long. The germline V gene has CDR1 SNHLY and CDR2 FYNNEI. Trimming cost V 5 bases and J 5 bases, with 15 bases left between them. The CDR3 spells CASSSLGDTETQYF. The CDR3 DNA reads TGTGCCAGCAGTTCTCTAGGGGACACCGAGACCCAGTACTTC.

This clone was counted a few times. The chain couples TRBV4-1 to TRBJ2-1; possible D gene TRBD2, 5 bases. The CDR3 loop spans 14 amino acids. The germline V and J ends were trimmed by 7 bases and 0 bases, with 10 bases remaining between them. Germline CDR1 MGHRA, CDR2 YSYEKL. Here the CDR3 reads CASKTRVSYNEQFF. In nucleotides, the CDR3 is TGCGCCAGCAAAACGAGGGTCTCCTACAATGAGCAGTTCTTC.

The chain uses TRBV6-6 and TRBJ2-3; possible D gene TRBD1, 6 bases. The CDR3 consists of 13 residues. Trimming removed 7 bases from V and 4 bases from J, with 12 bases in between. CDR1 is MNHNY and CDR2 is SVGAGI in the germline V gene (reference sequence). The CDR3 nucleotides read TGTGCCAGCACCCCAGGGGACCCAGATACGCAGTATTTT. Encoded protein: CASTPGDPDTQYF.

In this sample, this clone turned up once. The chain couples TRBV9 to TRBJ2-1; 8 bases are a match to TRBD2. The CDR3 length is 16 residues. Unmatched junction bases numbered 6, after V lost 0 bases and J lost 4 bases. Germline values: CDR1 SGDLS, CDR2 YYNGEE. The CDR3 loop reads CASSVVAGGAYNEQFF. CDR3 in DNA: TGTGCCAGCAGCGTAGTGGCGGGGGGAGCTTACAATGAGCAGTTCTTC.

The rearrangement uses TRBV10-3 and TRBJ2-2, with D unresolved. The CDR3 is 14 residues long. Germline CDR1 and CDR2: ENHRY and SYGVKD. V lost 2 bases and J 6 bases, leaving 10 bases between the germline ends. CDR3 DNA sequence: TGTGCCATCAGTGAGCCCAGCGTCGCCGGGGAGCTGTTTTTT. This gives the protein CAISEPSVAGELFF.

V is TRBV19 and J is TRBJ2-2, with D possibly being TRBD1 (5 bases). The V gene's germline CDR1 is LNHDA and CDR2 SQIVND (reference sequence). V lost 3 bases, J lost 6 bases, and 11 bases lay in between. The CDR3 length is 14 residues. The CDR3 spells CASSIAGSPGELFF. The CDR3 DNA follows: TGTGCCAGTAGTATCGCAGGGTCCCCCGGGGAGCTGTTTTTT.

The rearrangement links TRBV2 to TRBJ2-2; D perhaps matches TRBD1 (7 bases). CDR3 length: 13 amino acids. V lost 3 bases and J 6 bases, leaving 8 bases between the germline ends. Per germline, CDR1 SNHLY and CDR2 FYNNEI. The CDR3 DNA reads TGTGCCAGCAGTGACAGGGGGGCCGGGGAGCTGTTTTTT. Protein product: CASSDRGAGELFF.

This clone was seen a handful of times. The CDR3 sequence is CASSPPGGTNQPQHF. The CDR3 DNA follows: TGTGCCAGCTCCCCGCCGGGTGGAACGAATCAGCCCCAGCATTTT. The chain has TRBV18 and TRBJ1-5; D is uncertain. The CDR3 is 15 amino acids. Germline CDR1 reads KGHSH; CDR2 reads LQKENI. Trimming took off 6 bases at V and 4 bases at J, with 16 bases between the two ends.

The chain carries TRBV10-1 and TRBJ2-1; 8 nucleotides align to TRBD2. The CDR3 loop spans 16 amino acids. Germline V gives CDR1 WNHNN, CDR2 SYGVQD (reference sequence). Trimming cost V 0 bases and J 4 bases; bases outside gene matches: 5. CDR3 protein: CASSESKVAGYNEQFF. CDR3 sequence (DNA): TGCGCCAGCAGTGAGTCGAAGGTAGCGGGGTACAATGAGCAGTTCTTC.

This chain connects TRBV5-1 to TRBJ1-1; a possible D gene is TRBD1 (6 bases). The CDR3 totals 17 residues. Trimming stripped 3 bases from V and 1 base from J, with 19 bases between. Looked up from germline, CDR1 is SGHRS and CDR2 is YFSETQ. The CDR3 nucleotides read TGCGCCAGCAGCTCGGTTAAACAGGGTTGGGGGAACACTGAAGCTTTCTTT. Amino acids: CASSSVKQGWGNTEAFF.

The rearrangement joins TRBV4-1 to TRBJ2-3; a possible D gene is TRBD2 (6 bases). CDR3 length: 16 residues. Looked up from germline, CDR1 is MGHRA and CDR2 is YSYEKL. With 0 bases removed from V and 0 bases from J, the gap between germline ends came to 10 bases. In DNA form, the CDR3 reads TGCGCCAGCAGCCAAGAGTCGGGAGTGAGCACAGATACGCAGTATTTT. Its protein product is CASSQESGVSTDTQYF.

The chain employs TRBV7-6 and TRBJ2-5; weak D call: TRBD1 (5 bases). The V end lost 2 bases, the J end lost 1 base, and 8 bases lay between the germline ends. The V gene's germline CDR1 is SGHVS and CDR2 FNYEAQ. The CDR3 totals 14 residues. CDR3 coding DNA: TGTGCCAGCAGCTTATCAGGGCTCCAAGAGACCCAGTACTTC. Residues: CASSLSGLQETQYF.

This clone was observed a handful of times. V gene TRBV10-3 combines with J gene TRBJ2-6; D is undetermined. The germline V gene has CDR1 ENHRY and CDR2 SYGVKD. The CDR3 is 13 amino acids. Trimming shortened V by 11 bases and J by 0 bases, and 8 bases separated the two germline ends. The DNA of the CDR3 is TGTGCCTCCCAGAACTCTGGGGCCAACGTCCTGACTTTC. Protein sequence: CASQNSGANVLTF.

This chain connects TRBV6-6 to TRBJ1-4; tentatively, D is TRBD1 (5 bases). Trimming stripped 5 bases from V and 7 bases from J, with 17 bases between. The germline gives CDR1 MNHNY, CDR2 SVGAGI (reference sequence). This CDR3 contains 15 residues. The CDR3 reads CASSPSGTWGEKLFF. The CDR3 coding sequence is TGTGCCAGCAGTCCCTCCGGGACTTGGGGTGAAAAACTGTTTTTT.

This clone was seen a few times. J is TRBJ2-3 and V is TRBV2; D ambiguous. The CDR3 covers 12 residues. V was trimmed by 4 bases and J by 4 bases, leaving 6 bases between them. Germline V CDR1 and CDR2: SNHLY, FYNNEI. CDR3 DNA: TGTGCCAGCAGTGTGAGCGCAGATACGCAGTATTTT. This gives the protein CASSVSADTQYF.

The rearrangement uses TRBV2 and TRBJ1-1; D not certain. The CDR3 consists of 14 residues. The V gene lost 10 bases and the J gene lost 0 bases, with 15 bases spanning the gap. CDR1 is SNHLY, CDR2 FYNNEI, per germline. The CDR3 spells CAIILGLMNTEAFF. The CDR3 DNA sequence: TGTGCCATCATCCTAGGACTGATGAACACTGAAGCTTTCTTT.

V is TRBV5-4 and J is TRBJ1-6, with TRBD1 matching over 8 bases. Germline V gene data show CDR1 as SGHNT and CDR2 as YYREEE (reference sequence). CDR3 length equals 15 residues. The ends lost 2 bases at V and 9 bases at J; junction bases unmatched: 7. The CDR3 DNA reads TGTGCCAGCAGCTTAGACCAGGGGGCGAGTTCACCCCTCCACTTT. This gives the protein CASSLDQGASSPLHF.

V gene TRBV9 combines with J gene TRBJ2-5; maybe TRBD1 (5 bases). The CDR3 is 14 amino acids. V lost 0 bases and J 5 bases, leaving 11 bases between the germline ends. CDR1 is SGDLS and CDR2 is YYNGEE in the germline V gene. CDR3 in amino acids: CASSVGFAGETQYF. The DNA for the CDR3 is TGTGCCAGCAGCGTAGGGTTTGCAGGGGAGACCCAGTACTTC.

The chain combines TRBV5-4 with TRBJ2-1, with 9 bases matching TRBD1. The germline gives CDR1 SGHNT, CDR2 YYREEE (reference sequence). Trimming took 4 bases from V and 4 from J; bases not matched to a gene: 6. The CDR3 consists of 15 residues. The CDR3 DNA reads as TGTGCCAGCAGCCAGCCCGGGACAGGGTACAATGAGCAGTTCTTC. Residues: CASSQPGTGYNEQFF.

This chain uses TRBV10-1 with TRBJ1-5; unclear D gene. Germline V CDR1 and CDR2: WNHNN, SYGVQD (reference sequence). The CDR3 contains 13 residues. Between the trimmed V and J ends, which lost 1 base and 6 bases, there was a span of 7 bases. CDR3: CASSEYGSQPQHF. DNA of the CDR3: TGCGCCAGCAGTGAGTATGGGAGTCAGCCCCAGCATTTT.

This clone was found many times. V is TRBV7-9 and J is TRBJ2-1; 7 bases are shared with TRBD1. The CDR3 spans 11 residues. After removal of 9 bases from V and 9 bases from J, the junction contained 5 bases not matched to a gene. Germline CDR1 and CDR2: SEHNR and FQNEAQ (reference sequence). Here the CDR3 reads CARTDRFEQFF. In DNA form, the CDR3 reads TGTGCCAGGACGGACAGGTTTGAGCAGTTCTTC.

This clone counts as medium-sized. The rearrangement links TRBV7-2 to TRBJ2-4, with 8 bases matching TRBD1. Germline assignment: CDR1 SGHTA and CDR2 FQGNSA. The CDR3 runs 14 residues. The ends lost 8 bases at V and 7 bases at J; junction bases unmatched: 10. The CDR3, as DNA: TGTGCCAGCGGCAAGACAGGGGTGATGAACATTCAGTACTTC. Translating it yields CASGKTGVMNIQYF.

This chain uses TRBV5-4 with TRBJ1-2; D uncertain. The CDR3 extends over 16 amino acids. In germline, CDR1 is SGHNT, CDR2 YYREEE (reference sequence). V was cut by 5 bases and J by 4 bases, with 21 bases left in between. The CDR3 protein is CASSETPAGLPYGYTF. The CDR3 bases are TGTGCCAGCAGTGAAACCCCCGCCGGACTCCCCTATGGCTACACCTTC.

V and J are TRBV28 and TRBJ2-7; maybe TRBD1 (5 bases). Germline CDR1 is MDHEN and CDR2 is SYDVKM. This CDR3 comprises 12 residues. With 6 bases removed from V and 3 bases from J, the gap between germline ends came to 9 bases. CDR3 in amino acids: CASRSDSYEQYF. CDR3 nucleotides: TGTGCCAGCAGATCTGACAGCTACGAGCAGTACTTC.

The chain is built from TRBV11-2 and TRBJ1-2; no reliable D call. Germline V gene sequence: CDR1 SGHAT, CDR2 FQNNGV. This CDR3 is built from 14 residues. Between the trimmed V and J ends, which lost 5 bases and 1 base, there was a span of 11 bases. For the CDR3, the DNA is TGTGCCAGCAGCCCCTATCCGGGTAACTATGGCTACACCTTC. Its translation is CASSPYPGNYGYTF.